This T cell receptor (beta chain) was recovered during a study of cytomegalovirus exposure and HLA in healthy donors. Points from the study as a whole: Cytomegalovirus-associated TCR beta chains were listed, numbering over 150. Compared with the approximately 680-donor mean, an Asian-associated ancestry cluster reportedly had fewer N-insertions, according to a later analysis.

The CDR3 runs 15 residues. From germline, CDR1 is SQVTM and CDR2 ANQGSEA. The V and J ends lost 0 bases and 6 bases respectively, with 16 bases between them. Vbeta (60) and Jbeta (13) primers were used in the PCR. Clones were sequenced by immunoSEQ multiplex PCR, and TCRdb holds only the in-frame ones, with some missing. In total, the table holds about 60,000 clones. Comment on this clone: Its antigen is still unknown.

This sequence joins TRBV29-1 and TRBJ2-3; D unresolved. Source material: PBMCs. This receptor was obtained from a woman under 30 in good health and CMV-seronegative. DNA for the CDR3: TGCAGCGTTGAAGATAGGCGACGGCCCGGGGATACGCAGTATTTT. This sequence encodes CSVEDRRRPGDTQYF.